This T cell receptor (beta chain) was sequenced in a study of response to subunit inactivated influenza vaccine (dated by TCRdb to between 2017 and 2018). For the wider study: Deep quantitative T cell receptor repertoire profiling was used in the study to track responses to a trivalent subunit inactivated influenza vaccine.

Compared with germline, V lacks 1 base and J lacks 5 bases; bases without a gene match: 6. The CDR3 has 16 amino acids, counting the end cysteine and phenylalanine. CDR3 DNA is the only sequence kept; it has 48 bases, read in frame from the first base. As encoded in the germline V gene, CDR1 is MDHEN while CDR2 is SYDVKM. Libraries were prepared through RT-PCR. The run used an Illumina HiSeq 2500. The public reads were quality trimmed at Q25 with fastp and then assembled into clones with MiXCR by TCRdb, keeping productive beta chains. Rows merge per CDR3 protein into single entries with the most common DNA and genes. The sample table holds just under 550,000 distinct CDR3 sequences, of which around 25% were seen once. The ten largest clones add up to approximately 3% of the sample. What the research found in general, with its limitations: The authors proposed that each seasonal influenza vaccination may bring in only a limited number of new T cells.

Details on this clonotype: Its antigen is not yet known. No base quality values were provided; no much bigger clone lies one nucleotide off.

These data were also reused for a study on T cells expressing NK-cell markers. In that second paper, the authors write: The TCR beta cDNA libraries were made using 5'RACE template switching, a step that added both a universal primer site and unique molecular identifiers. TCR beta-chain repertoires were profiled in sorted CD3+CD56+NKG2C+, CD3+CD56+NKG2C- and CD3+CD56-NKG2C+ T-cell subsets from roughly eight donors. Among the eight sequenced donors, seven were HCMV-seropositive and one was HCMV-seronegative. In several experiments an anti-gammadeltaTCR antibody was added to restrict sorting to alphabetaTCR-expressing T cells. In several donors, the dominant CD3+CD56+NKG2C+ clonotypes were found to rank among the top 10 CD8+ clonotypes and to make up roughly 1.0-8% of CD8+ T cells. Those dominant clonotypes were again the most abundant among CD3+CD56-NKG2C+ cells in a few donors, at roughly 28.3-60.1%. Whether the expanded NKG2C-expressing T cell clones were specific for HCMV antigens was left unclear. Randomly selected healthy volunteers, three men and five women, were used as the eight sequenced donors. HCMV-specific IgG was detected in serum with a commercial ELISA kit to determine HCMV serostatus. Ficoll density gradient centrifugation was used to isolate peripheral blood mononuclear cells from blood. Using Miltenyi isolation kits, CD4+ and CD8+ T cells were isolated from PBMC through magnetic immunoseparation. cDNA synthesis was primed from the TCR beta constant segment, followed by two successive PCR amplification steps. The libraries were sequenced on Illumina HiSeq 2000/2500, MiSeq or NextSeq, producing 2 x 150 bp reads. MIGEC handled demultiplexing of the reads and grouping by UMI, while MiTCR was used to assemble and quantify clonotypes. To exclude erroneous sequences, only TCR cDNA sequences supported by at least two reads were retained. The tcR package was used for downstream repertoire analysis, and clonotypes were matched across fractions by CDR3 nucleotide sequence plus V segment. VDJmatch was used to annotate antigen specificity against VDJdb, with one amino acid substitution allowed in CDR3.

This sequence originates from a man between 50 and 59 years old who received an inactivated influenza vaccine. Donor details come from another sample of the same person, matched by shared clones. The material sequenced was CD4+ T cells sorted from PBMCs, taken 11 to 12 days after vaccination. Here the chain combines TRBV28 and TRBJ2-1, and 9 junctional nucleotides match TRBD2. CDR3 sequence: CASSLFAGGLDNEQFF. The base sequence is TGTGCCAGCAGTTTATTTGCGGGAGGGCTAGACAATGAGCAGTTCTTC. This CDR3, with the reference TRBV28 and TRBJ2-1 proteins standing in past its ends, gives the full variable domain DVKVTQSSRYLVKRTGEKVFLECVQDMDHENMFWYRQDPGLGLRLIYFSYDVKMKEKGDIPEGYSVSREKKERFSLILESASTNQTSMYLCASSLFAGGLDNEQFFGPGTRLTVL.